One TCR beta chain is described in this entry. The germline V and J ends were trimmed by 9 bases and 3 bases, with 19 bases remaining between them. Germline V gene lookup returns CDR1 SGHNT and CDR2 YYREEE (reference sequence). This CDR3 has 15 residues. The record originates from a study of control samples from healthy donors and cancer patients. Assay: immunoSEQ multiplex PCR; the TCRdb copy retains only in-frame clones and omits some. The repertoire includes 65,000 to 85,000 clones, around 87% of them detected once, and about 2.1% sits in the top ten. This chain links TRBV5-4 with TRBJ2-1; D is perhaps TRBD1 (8 bases). The source of this sequence is a woman aged 50 to 60 with head and neck cancer. Sequenced material: PBMCs. Here the CDR3 DNA reads TGTGCCACCGTACAGGGGGGGCGGGGCTACAATGAGCAGTTCTTC. Encoded protein: CATVQGGRGYNEQFF.